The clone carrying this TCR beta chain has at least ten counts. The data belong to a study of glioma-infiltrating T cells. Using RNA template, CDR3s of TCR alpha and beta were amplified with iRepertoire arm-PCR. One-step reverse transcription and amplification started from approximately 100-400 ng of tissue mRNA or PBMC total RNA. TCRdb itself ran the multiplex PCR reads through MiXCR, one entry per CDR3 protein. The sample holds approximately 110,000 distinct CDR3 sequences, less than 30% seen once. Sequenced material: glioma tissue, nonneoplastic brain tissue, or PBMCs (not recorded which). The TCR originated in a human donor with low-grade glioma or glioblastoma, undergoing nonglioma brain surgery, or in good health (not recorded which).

The DNA of the CDR3 is TGTGCCAGCATTGGGACTAGCGGGAGGGGGGATACGCAGTATTTT. Protein product: CASIGTSGRGDTQYF. This chain joins TRBV2 and TRBJ2-3, with 16 bases that match TRBD2. CDR3 size: 15 residues. J gave up 6 bases and V 7 bases, and 4 bases lay outside the gene matches. The germline V gene has CDR1 SNHLY and CDR2 FYNNEI.